The sequence of this T cell receptor beta chain was determined in a study of blood T cell repertoires in COVID-19. The CDR3 spans 15 residues. Germline V gene data show CDR1 as SGHTA and CDR2 as FQGNSA. V was pared by 5 bases and J by 0 bases, with 14 bases between. Sequencing used immunoSEQ multiplex PCR; TCRdb keeps in-frame clones, though not all of them. The sample lists fewer than 350,000 clones, around 90% occurring once. The chain combines TRBV7-2 with TRBJ2-7, with D possibly being TRBD2 (6 bases). Sequences were obtained from PBMCs or T cells enriched from blood (not recorded which). This clonotype originated in a middle-aged woman who had recovered from COVID-19. CDR3 coding DNA: TGTGCCAGCAGCAGCCAGGGACTTTTCTCCTACGAGCAGTACTTC. Residues: CASSSQGLFSYEQYF.